This T cell receptor beta chain stems from a study of blood T cell repertoires in COVID-19. Sequencing was performed with immunoSEQ multiplex PCR; in TCRdb, only in-frame clones are kept and a portion is missing. This sample has a few hundred thousand clones, with approximately 87% found just once. This CDR3 spans 14 amino acids. V shed 0 bases and J shed 3 bases, with 8 bases lying between them. The TCR originated in a man between 25 and 39 years old who had recovered from COVID-19. V is TRBV23-1 and J is TRBJ2-5; D might be TRBD1 (6 bases). TRBV23-1 is recorded as an ORF, its role being uncertain. The source material was PBMCs or T cells enriched from blood (not recorded which). Here the CDR3 reads CASSQSHREETQYF. The CDR3 DNA reads as TGCGCCAGCAGTCAATCCCACAGGGAAGAGACCCAGTACTTC.